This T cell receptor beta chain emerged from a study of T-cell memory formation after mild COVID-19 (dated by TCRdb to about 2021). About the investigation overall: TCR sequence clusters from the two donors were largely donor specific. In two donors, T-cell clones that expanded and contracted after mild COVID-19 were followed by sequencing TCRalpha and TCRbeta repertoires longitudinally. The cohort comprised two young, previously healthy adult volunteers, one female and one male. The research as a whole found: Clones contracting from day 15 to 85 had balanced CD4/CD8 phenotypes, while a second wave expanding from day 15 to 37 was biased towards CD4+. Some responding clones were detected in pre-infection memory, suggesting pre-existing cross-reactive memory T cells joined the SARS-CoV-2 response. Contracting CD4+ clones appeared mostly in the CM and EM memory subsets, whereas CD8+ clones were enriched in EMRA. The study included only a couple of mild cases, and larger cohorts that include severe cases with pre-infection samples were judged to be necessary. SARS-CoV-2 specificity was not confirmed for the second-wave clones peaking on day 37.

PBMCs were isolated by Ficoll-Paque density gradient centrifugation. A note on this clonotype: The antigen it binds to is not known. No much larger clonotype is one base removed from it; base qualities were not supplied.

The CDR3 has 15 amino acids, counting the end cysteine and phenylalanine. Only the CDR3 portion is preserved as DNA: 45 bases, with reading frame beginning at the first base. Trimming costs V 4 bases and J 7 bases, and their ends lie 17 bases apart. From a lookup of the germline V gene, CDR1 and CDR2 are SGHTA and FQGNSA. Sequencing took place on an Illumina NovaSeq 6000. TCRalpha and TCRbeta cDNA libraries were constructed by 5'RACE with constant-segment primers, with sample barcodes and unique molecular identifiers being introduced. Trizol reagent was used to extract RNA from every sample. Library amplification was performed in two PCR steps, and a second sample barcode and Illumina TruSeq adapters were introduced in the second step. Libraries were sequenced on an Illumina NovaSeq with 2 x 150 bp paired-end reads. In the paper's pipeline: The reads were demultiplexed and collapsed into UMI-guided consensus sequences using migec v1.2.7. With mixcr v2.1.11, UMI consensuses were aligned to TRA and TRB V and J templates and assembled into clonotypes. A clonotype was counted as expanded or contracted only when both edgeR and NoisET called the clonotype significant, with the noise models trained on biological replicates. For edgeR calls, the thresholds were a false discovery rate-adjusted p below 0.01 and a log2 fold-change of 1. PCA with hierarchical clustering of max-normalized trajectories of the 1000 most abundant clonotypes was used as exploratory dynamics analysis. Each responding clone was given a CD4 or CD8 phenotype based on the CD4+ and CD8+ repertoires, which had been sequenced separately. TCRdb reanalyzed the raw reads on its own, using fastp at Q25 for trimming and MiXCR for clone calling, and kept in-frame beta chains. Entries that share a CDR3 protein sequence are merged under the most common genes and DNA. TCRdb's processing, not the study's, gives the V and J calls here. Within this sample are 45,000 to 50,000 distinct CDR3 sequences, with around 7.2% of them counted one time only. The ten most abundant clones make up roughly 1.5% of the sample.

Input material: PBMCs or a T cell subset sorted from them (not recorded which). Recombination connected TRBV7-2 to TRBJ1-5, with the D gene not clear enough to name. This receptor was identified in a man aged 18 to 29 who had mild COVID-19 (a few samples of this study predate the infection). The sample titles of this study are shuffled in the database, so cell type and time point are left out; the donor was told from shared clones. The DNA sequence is TGTGCCAGCAGCTCAACGGCGCCGGACCCGCAGCCCCAGCATTTT. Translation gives CASSSTAPDPQPQHF.